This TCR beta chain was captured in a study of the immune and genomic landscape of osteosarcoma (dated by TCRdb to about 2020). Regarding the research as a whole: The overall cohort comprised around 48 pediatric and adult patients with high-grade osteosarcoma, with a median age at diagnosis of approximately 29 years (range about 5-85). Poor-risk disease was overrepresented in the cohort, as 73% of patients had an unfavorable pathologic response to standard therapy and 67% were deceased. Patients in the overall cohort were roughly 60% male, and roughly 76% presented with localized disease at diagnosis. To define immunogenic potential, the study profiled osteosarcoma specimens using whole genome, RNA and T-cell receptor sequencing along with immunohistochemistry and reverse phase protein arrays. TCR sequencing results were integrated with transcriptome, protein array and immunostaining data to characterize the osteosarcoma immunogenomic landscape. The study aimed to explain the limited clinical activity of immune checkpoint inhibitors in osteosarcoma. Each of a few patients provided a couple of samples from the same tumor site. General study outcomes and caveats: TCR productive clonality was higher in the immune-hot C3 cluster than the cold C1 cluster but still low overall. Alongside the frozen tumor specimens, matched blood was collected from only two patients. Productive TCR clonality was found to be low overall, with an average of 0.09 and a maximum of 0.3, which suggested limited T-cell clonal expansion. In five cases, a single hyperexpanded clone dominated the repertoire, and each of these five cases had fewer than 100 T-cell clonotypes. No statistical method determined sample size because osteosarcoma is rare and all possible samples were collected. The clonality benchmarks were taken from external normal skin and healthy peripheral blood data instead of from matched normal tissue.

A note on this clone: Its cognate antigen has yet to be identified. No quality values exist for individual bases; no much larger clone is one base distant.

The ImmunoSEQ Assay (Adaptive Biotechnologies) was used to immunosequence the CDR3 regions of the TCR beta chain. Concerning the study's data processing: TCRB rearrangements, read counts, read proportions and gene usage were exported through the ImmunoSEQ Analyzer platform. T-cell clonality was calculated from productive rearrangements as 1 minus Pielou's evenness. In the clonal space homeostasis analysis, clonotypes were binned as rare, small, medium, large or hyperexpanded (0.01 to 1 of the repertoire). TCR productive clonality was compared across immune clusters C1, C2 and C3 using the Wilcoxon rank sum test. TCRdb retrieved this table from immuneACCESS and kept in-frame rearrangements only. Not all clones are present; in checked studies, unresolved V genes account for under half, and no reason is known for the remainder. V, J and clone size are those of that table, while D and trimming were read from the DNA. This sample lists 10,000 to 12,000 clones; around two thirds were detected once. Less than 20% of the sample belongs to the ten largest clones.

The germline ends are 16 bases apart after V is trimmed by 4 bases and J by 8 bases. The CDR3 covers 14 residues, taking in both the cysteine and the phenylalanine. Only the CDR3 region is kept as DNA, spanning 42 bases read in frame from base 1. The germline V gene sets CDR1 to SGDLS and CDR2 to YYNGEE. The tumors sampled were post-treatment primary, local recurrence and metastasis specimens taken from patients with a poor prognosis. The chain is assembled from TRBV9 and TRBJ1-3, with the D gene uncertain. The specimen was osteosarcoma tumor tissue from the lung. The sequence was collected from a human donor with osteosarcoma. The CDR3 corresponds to CASSRTGWTDTIYF. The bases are TGTGCCAGCAGCAGGACTGGATGGACGGACACCATATATTTT. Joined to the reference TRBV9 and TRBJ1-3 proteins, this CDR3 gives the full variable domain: DSGVTQTPKHLITATGQRVTLRCSPRSGDLSVYWYQQSLDQGLQFLIQYYNGEERAKGNILERFSAQQFPDLHSELNLSSLELGDSALYFCASSRTGWTDTIYFGEGSWLTVV.